Listed here are 28 T cell receptor beta chains from one sample, sequenced in a study of Graves' ophthalmopathy and Graves' hyperthyroidism. Transcripts of RNA were the source for amplifying TCR beta CDR3 regions. First-round RT-PCR employed HTBI primers, with a second-round multiplex PCR after it. A single record per CDR3 protein comes from TCRdb applying MiXCR to the multiplex PCR reads. The top ten hold roughly 2.4% of the sample, which has a few hundred thousand distinct CDR3 sequences, 15% to 20% seen once. Material: peripheral blood. The source of these receptors is an adult woman with stable Graves' hyperthyroidism.

There are many counts of this clonotype. This chain joins TRBV24-1 and TRBJ2-7; possible D gene TRBD1, 6 bases. Between the trimmed V and J ends, which lost 2 bases and 6 bases, there was a span of 13 bases. CDR1 is KGHDR, CDR2 SFDVKD, per germline. This CDR3 region has 14 residues. CDR3 protein: CATSDSWGRSEQYF. CDR3 coding DNA: TGTGCCACCAGTGATTCGTGGGGGCGGTCCGAGCAGTACTTC.

This clonotype has a count of ten or more. The rearrangement uses TRBV10-1 and TRBJ2-7; 7 bases are shared with TRBD2. This CDR3 contains 11 residues. Looked up from germline, CDR1 is WNHNN and CDR2 is SYGVQD (reference sequence). Losses at the gene ends were 11 bases for V and 2 bases for J; bases not matched to a gene: 3. CDR3 region: CALAEPYEQYF. The CDR3 bases are TGCGCCCTAGCGGAACCCTACGAGCAGTACTTC.

This clonotype has a count of ten or more. As DNA, the CDR3 is TGTGCCAGCAGCGACCCTCGGGACAGGTCAGGAGAGACCCAGTACTTC. Its translation: CASSDPRDRSGETQYF. The J gene is TRBJ2-5, the V gene TRBV9; 8 nucleotides agree with TRBD1. J lost 4 bases, V lost 3 bases, and 11 bases had no gene match. The CDR3 is 16 amino acids. Germline loops: CDR1 SGDLS, CDR2 YYNGEE.

This clonotype came up many times. The chain couples TRBV6-2 or TRBV6-3 to TRBJ1-1, with D unresolved. There are 12 residues in the CDR3. Germline CDR1 MNHEY, CDR2 SVGEGT. V lost 2 bases and J 4 bases, leaving 5 bases between the germline ends. The CDR3 protein is CASSYGITEAFF. CDR3 sequence (DNA): TGTGCCAGCAGTTACGGTATCACTGAAGCTTTCTTT.

This clonotype turned up a few times. The rearrangement links TRBV19 to TRBJ2-2; D is perhaps TRBD2 (5 bases). Trimming took off 4 bases at V and 3 bases at J, with 6 bases between the two ends. The V gene's germline CDR1 is LNHDA and CDR2 SQIVND (reference sequence). The CDR3 length is 13 residues. Here the CDR3 reads CASSKRDTGELFF. The DNA for the CDR3 is TGTGCCAGTAGTAAGAGGGACACCGGGGAGCTGTTTTTT.

This clonotype showed up many times. The genes are TRBV3-1 and TRBJ2-7; perhaps TRBD2 as D (5 bases). This CDR3 comprises 15 residues. The V and J ends lost 0 bases and 5 bases respectively, with 14 bases between them. Germline V gives CDR1 LGHDT, CDR2 YNNKEL (reference sequence). The CDR3 loop reads CASSQEALAYHEQYF. The CDR3 nucleotides read TGTGCCAGCAGCCAAGAGGCCCTAGCATACCACGAGCAGTACTTC.

This clonotype was counted at least ten times. The chain recombines TRBV7-3 with TRBJ2-5; D gene unclear. The germline V and J ends were trimmed by 0 bases and 5 bases, with 10 bases remaining between them. The CDR3 consists of 14 residues. Looked up from germline, CDR1 is SGHTA and CDR2 is FQGTGA. CDR3 in DNA: TGTGCCAGCAGCTTAACGGTTTCATGGGAGACCCAGTACTTC. Translating gives CASSLTVSWETQYF. Based on the CDR3 plus reference TRBV7-3 and TRBJ2-5, the full variable domain is GAGVSQTPSNKVTEKGKYVELRCDPISGHTALYWYRQSLGQGPEFLIYFQGTGAADDSGLPNDRFFAVRPEGSVSTLKIQRTERGDSAVYLCASSLTVSWETQYFGPGTRLLVL.

This clonotype was counted at least ten times. The chain joins TRBV19 to TRBJ1-1; D possibly corresponds to TRBD1 (5 bases). This CDR3 contains 13 residues. CDR1 and CDR2 (germline): LNHDA, SQIVND (reference sequence). Trimming removed 10 bases from V and 4 bases from J, with 16 bases in between. The CDR3 DNA sequence: TGTGCCACCGCGAGGGGCGAGGGCACTGAAGCTTTCTTT. Translated, it gives CATARGEGTEAFF. The entire variable domain, with the rest obtained from reference TRBV19 and TRBJ1-1, is as follows: DGGITQSPKYLFRKEGQNVTLSCEQNLNHDAMYWYRQDPGQGLRLIYYSQIVNDFQKGDIAEGYSVSREKKESFPLTVTSAQKNPTAFYLCATARGEGTEAFFGQGTRLTVV.

This clonotype was seen ten or more times. The chain joins TRBV4-2 to TRBJ2-7; TRBD2 matches at 7 bases. The germline CDR1 and CDR2 sequences are LGHNA and YNFKEQ. This CDR3 comprises 16 residues. V was pared by 0 bases and J by 1 base, with 6 bases of the junction left unmatched. CDR3 coding DNA: TGTGCCAGCAGCCAAGATCTGACTAGCAGTTCCTACGAGCAGTACTTC. It is translated as CASSQDLTSSSYEQYF.

This chain joins TRBV12-3 or TRBV12-4 and TRBJ1-1; no clear D gene. V was pared by 3 bases and J by 6 bases, with 8 bases between. This CDR3 has 12 amino acids. The CDR3 loop is CASSFIQAEAFF. As DNA, the CDR3 is TGTGCCAGCAGTTTTATTCAGGCTGAAGCTTTCTTT.

The DNA for the CDR3 is TGTGCCAGCAGTGATGGGCCAGGGAGATCAGATACGCAGTATTTT. Translating gives CASSDGPGRSDTQYF. This chain joins TRBV2 and TRBJ2-3; possibly TRBD1 or TRBD2 for D (5 bases each). The CDR3 is 15 amino acids. Germline V gene lookup returns CDR1 SNHLY and CDR2 FYNNEI. The ends were cut back, 3 bases at V and 4 bases at J, with 14 bases in the middle. Full variable domain (remainder filled in from reference TRBV2 and TRBJ2-3): EPEVTQTPSHQVTQMGQEVILRCVPISNHLYFYWYRQILGQKVEFLVSFYNNEISEKSEIFDDQFSVERPDGSNFTLKIRSTKLEDSAMYFCASSDGPGRSDTQYFGPGTRLTVL.

In this sample, this clonotype turned up many times. This chain joins TRBV19 and TRBJ1-5; no clear D gene. The CDR3 is 15 amino acids. The germline V gene has CDR1 LNHDA and CDR2 SQIVND (reference sequence). The V end was cut by 2 bases, the J end by 0 bases, with 8 bases between. For the CDR3, the DNA is TGTGCCAGTAGTATAACGGGATATAGCAATCAGCCCCAGCATTTT. Amino acid sequence: CASSITGYSNQPQHF.

Concerning this clonotype itself: A much larger clone differs by one base, so this may be a read error. Because the CDR3 is missing its conserved closing phenylalanine or tryptophan, this is likely a read error. This chain uses TRBV20-1 with TRBJ2-7; tentatively, D is TRBD2 (7 bases). Between the trimmed V and J ends, which lost 3 bases and 5 bases, there was a span of 14 bases. Germline lookup yields CDR1 DFQATT and CDR2 SNEGSKA (reference sequence). This CDR3 spans 13 amino acids. The CDR3 DNA is TGCAGTGCTAGGGGGGACGGGGGGCACGAGCAGTACCTC. Translating it yields CSARGDGGHEQYL.

This clonotype was observed at least ten times. This sequence joins TRBV30 and TRBJ1-2; the D is unclear. Per germline, CDR1 GTSNPN and CDR2 SVGIG (reference sequence). The CDR3 has 13 amino acids. Trimming removed 0 bases from V and 5 bases from J, with 10 bases in between. The CDR3 DNA reads as TGTGCCTGGAGTGTAGGTTCCGGGTATGGCTACACCTTC. Translating it yields CAWSVGSGYGYTF.

This clonotype was observed many times. The chain couples TRBV30 to TRBJ2-7; 11 nucleotides line up with TRBD1. Germline CDR1 reads GTSNPN; CDR2 reads SVGIG (reference sequence). The ends lost 0 bases at V and 1 base at J; junction bases unmatched: 8. This CDR3 region has 17 residues. CDR3 nucleotides: TGTGCCTGGAGTGTACGCCTCGGGACAGGGGGGTCCTACGAGCAGTACTTC. Encoded protein: CAWSVRLGTGGSYEQYF.

This clonotype was seen ten or more times. This chain joins TRBV7-2 and TRBJ1-2, with no clear D. This CDR3 has 13 residues. CDR1 is SGHTA and CDR2 is FQGNSA in the germline V gene. V lost 2 bases and J lost 4, with 8 bases in between. CDR3 nucleotide sequence: TGTGCCAGCAGCTTACTGGGGTTCTATGGCTACACCTTC. Its translation is CASSLLGFYGYTF.

The table lists this clonotype with many counts. This chain joins TRBV5-1 and TRBJ1-5; a weak D match, TRBD1 (6 bases). Trimming removed 0 bases at V and 6 bases at J, with 13 bases between. The CDR3 covers 15 residues. Germline CDR1 is SGHRS and CDR2 is YFSETQ. This CDR3 is CASSLDTGHSQPQHF. CDR3 nucleotide sequence: TGCGCCAGCAGCTTGGATACAGGGCATAGTCAGCCCCAGCATTTT.

This clonotype occurred a few times. This chain joins TRBV28 and TRBJ2-2, with D perhaps matching TRBD1 (6 bases). Deletions cut 11 bases from V and 4 bases from J, with 14 bases between. Germline assignment: CDR1 MDHEN and CDR2 SYDVKM. The CDR3 totals 13 residues. The CDR3 bases are TGTGCCGGTACAGGGTTGGGCACCGGGGAGCTGTTTTTT. Protein sequence: CAGTGLGTGELFF. Filled out from reference TRBV28 and TRBJ2-2, the complete variable domain reads DVKVTQSSRYLVKRTGEKVFLECVQDMDHENMFWYRQDPGLGLRLIYFSYDVKMKEKGDIPEGYSVSREKKERFSLILESASTNQTSMYLCAGTGLGTGELFFGEGSRLTVL.

The chain links TRBV6-1 to TRBJ1-2; 7 bases are a match to TRBD1. The J segment lost 4 bases and the V segment lost 6 bases, leaving 11 bases of the junction unmatched. Germline V gene data show CDR1 as MNHNS and CDR2 as SASEGT. The length of the CDR3 is 15 residues. CDR3 protein: CASSHLGQTGYGYTF. The CDR3 DNA reads as TGTGCCAGCAGCCACCTGGGACAGACGGGCTATGGCTACACCTTC.

This clonotype was counted at least ten times. The rearrangement links TRBV6-5 to TRBJ2-7; 9 bases map to TRBD1. The CDR3 loop spans 15 amino acids. Trimming at V came to 0 bases and at J to 3 bases, leaving 3 bases not matched to a gene. Germline-derived CDR1 and CDR2 are MNHEY and SVGAGI. Here the CDR3 reads CASSYSPGQGYEQYF. CDR3 sequence (DNA): TGTGCCAGCAGTTACTCACCGGGACAGGGCTACGAGCAGTACTTC.

This clonotype was seen at least ten times. The CDR3 sequence: CAISEAGTNTEAFF. Written as DNA, the CDR3 is TGTGCCATCAGTGAGGCCGGGACGAACACTGAAGCTTTCTTT. The chain couples TRBV10-3 to TRBJ1-1, with D possibly matching TRBD1 (5 bases). V gave up 2 bases and J gave up 1 base, with 8 bases separating them. From germline, CDR1 is ENHRY and CDR2 SYGVKD. The CDR3 runs to 14 residues.

Ten or more counts support this clonotype. The rearrangement links TRBV29-1 to TRBJ1-1; D is unclear. There are 9 residues in the CDR3. Germline loops: CDR1 SQVTM, CDR2 ANQGSEA. Trimming shortened V by 7 bases and J by 5 bases, and 5 bases separated the two germline ends. The CDR3 sequence: CSGGTEAFF. CDR3 nucleotides: TGCAGCGGGGGTACTGAAGCTTTCTTT.

This clonotype occurred many times. The chain is built from TRBV27 and TRBJ1-2; 12 nucleotides match TRBD1. This CDR3 comprises 13 residues. The germline V gene has CDR1 MNHEY and CDR2 SMNVEV (reference sequence). V shed 5 bases, J shed 7 bases, and the junction held 2 bases outside the gene matches. The CDR3 protein is CASSRDRGRGYTF. In DNA form, the CDR3 reads TGTGCCAGCAGTCGGGACAGGGGGCGTGGCTACACCTTC.

This clonotype was seen ten or more times. The DNA of the CDR3 is TGCGCCAGCAGCCAAGATCTGGTCGGGAGCTCCTACGAGCAGTACTTC. Amino acid sequence: CASSQDLVGSSYEQYF. The rearrangement joins TRBV4-3 to TRBJ2-7; D perhaps matches TRBD2 (6 bases). V dropped 0 bases and J dropped 0 bases, with 12 bases sitting between them. This CDR3 has 16 residues. Germline V gives CDR1 LGHNA, CDR2 YSLEER.

This clonotype has only a few counts. This may stem from a read error, because a much larger clone lies one nucleotide away. The gene calls are TRBV6-2 or TRBV6-3 and TRBJ2-5, with TRBD2 identical over 9 bases. The CDR3 totals 16 residues. Looked up from germline, CDR1 is MNHEY and CDR2 is SVGEGT. The CDR3 nucleotides read TGTGCCAGCAGGCCACTTAGCGGGAGCATCGAAGAGACCAAGTACTTC. Translating it yields CASRPLSGSIEETKYF.

The sample holds many counts of this clonotype. The gene calls are TRBV6-2 or TRBV6-3 and TRBJ2-5; D is possibly TRBD2 (8 bases). CDR1 is MNHEY, CDR2 SVGEGT, per germline. The CDR3 has 15 residues. The V end lost 7 bases, the J end lost 5 bases, and 20 bases lay between the germline ends. The CDR3 region is CASTREGAIGETQYF. CDR3 nucleotides: TGTGCCAGCACACGGGAGGGGGCGATTGGGGAGACCCAGTACTTC.

This clonotype was seen many times. The chain recombines TRBV28 with TRBJ2-6; tentatively, D is TRBD1 or TRBD2 (7 bases each). CDR3 length: 18 residues. Deletions cut 7 bases from V and 0 bases from J, with 19 bases between. Germline CDR1 and CDR2: MDHEN and SYDVKM. CDR3 coding DNA: TGTGCCAGCAAGACGGGGGGACAGTCACACTCTGGGGCCAACGTCCTGACTTTC. This codes for CASKTGGQSHSGANVLTF.

Many counts were recorded for this clonotype. The chain joins TRBV7-9 to TRBJ2-4; D unclear. V dropped 3 bases and J dropped 2 bases, with 8 bases sitting between them. From germline, CDR1 is SEHNR and CDR2 FQNEAQ (reference sequence). CDR3 length: 14 amino acids. DNA of the CDR3: TGTGCCAGCAGCTTTATGAGTTCCAAAAACATTCAGTACTTC. This translates into CASSFMSSKNIQYF.